This T cell receptor beta chain was sequenced during a study of control samples from healthy donors and cancer patients. Libraries were prepared by immunoSEQ multiplex PCR; TCRdb keeps only in-frame clonotypes and omits some of them. The repertoire holds 90,000 or so clones, with around four fifths as singletons. The germline V gene encodes CDR1 SGHKS and CDR2 YYEKEE (reference sequence). CDR3 length: 14 residues. Trimming stripped 4 bases from V and 4 bases from J, with 13 bases between. This chain connects TRBV5-5 to TRBJ2-3; D possibly uses TRBD1 or TRBD2 (5 bases each). This TCR was sampled from a man aged 25 to 40 in good health. Sequenced input: blood. CDR3 DNA sequence: TGTGCCAGCAGCCGTGGGGGTTCCGCAGATACGCAGTATTTT. Its protein product is CASSRGGSADTQYF. Variable domain in full (rest from reference TRBV5-5 and TRBJ2-3): DAGVTQSPTHLIKTRGQQVTLRCSPISGHKSVSWYQQVLGQGPQFIFQYYEKEERGRGNFPDRFSARQFPNYSSELNVNALLLGDSALYLCASSRGGSADTQYFGPGTRLTVL.